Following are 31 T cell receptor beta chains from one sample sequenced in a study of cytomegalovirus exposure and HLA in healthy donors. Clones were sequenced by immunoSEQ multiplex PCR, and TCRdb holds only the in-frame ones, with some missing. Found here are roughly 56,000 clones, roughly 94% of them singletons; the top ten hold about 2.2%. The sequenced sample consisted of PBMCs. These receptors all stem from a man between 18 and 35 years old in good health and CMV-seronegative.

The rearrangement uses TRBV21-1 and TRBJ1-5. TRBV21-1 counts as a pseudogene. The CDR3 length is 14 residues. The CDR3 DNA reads TGTGCCAGCCGAGGTAGGTATAGCAATCAGCCCCAGCATTTT. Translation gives CASRGRYSNQPQHF.

The CDR3 coding sequence is TGTGCCAGTAGTACGGACAGGGCGGAATACAATGAGCAGTTCTTC. Translation gives CASSTDRAEYNEQFF. The gene calls are TRBV19 and TRBJ2-1, with 8 bases matching TRBD1. This CDR3 contains 15 residues. Germline loops: CDR1 LNHDA, CDR2 SQIVND (reference sequence). J gave up 4 bases and V 4 bases, and 6 bases lay outside the gene matches.

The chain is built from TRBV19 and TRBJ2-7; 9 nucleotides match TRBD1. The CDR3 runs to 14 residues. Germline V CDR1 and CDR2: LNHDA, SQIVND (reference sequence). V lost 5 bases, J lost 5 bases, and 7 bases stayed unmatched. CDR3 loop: CASSLQGAGDEQYF. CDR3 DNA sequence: TGTGCCAGTAGTTTACAGGGGGCTGGGGACGAGCAGTACTTC. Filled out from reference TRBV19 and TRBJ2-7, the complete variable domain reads DGGITQSPKYLFRKEGQNVTLSCEQNLNHDAMYWYRQDPGQGLRLIYYSQIVNDFQKGDIAEGYSVSREKKESFPLTVTSAQKNPTAFYLCASSLQGAGDEQYFGPGTRLTVT.

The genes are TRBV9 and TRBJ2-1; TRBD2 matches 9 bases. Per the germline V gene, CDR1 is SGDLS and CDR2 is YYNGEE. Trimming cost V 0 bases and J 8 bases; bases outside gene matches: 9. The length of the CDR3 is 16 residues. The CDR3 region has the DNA TGTGCCAGCAGCGTAGTCGAAGCGGGAGGATTGGATGAGCAGTTCTTC. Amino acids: CASSVVEAGGLDEQFF.

The CDR3 nucleotides read TGTGCCAGCAGCGTAGATAAGGGGCCCCCGGAGACCCAGTACTTC. Amino acid sequence: CASSVDKGPPETQYF. The V call is TRBV9, the J call TRBJ2-5; D is perhaps TRBD1 (5 bases). Germline-derived CDR1 and CDR2 are SGDLS and YYNGEE. The CDR3 runs to 15 residues. The V and J ends lost 0 bases and 5 bases respectively, with 14 bases between them.

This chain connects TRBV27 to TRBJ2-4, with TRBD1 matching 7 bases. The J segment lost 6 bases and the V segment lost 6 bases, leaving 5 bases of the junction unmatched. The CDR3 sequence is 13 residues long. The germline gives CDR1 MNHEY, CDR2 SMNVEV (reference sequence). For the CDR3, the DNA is TGTGCCAGCAGCTTCAACAGGGGAAACATTCAGTACTTC. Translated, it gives CASSFNRGNIQYF.

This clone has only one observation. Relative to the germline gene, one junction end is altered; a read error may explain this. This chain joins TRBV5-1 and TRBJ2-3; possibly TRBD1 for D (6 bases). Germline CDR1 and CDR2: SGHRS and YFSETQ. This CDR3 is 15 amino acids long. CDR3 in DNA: TGTGCCAGCAGCCAAGGCAGGGGCCGCACAGATACGCAGTATTTT. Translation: CASSQGRGRTDTQYF.

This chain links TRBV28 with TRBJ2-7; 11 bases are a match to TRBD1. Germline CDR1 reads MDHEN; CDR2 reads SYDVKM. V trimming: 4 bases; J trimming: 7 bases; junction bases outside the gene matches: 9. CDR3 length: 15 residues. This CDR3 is CASSSPGQGVLEQYF. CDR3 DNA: TGTGCCAGCAGTTCCCCGGGACAGGGGGTATTAGAGCAGTACTTC.

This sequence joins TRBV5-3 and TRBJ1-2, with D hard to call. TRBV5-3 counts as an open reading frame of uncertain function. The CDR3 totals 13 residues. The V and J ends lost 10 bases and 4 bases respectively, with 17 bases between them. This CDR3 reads CASGYKTPYGYTF. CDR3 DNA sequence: TGTGCCTCGGGGTACAAGACACCCTATGGCTACACCTTC.

CDR3 coding DNA: TGTGCCAGCAGCTGGACAGGGGGCGTGAGTGGAAATGAAAAACTGTTTTTT. Amino acid sequence: CASSWTGGVSGNEKLFF. The chain uses TRBV27 and TRBJ1-4; TRBD1 matches at 11 bases. The CDR3 runs 17 residues. V shed 6 bases, J shed 5 bases, and the junction held 11 bases outside the gene matches. CDR1 and CDR2 (germline): MNHEY, SMNVEV (reference sequence). The variable domain in full, completed from reference TRBV27 and TRBJ1-4, reads EAQVTQNPRYLITVTGKKLTVTCSQNMNHEYMSWYRQDPGLGLRQIYYSMNVEVTDKGDVPEGYKVSRKEKRNFPLILESPSPNQTSLYFCASSWTGGVSGNEKLFFGSGTQLSVL.

CDR3 sequence: CASSRGVSGAYEQYF. CDR3 DNA: TGTGCCAGCAGCCGCGGGGTGTCTGGGGCCTACGAGCAGTACTTC. The chain joins TRBV7-2 to TRBJ2-7; D perhaps matches TRBD2 (6 bases). Germline CDR1 and CDR2: SGHTA and FQGNSA. Trimming took off 5 bases at V and 2 bases at J, with 16 bases between the two ends. The CDR3 consists of 15 residues.

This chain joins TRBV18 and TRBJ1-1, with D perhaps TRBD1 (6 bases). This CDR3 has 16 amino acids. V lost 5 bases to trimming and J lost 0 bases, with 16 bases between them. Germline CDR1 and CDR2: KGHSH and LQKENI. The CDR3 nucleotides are TGTGCCAGCTCATGGCAGGACAGAGAAATGAACACTGAAGCTTTCTTT. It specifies CASSWQDREMNTEAFF. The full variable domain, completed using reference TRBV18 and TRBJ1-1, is NAGVMQNPRHLVRRRGQEARLRCSPMKGHSHVYWYRQLPEEGLKFMVYLQKENIIDESGMPKERFSAEFPKEGPSILRIQQVVRGDSAAYFCASSWQDREMNTEAFFGQGTRLTVV.

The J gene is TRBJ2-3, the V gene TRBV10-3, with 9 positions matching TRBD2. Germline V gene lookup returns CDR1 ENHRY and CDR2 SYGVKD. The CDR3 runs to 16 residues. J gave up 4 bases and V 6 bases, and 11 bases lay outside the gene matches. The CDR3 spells CAIRREAGGVADTQYF. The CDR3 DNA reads TGTGCCATCAGGAGAGAAGCGGGAGGAGTCGCAGATACGCAGTATTTT.

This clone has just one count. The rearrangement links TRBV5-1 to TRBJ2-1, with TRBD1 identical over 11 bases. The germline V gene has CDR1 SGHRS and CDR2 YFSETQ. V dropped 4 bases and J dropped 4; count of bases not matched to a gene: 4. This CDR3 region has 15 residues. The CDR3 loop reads CASSRGQGAYNEQFF. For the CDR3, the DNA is TGCGCCAGCAGCAGAGGACAGGGGGCGTACAATGAGCAGTTCTTC.

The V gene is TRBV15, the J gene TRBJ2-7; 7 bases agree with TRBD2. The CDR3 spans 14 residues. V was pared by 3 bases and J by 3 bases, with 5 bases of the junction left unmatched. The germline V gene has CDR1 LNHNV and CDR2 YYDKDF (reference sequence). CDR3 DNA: TGTGCCACCAGCAGCCCCGGGGGGATCTACGAGCAGTACTTC. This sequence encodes CATSSPGGIYEQYF. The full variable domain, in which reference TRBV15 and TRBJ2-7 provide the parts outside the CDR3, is DAMVIQNPRYQVTQFGKPVTLSCSQTLNHNVMYWYQQKSSQAPKLLFHYYDKDFNNEADTPDNFQSRRPNTSFCFLDIRSPGLGDTAMYLCATSSPGGIYEQYFGPGTRLTVT.

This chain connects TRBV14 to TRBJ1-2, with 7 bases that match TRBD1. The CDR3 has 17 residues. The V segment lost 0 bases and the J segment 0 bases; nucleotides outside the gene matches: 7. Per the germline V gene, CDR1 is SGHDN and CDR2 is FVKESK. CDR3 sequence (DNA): TGTGCCAGCAGCCAAGAAATCGGGCAGGGGGCTAACTATGGCTACACCTTC. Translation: CASSQEIGQGANYGYTF.

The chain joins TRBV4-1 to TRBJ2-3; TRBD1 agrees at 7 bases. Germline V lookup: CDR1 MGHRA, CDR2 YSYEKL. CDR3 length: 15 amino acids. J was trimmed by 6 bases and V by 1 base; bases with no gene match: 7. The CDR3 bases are TGCGCCAGCAGCCAAGGGGACCGCAGGGGGGATACGCAGTATTTT. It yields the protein CASSQGDRRGDTQYF.

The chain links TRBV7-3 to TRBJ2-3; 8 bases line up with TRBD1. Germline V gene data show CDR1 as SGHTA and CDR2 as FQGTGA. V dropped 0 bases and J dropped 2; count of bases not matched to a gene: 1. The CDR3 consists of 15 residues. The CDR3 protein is CASSLTGQATDTQYF. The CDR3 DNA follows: TGTGCCAGCAGCTTAACGGGACAGGCCACAGATACGCAGTATTTT.

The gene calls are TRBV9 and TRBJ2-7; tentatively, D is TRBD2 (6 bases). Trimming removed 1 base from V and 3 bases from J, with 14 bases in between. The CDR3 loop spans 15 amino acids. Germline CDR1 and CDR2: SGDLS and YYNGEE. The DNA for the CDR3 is TGTGCCAGCAGCGTATCGGGACTCCCTAACTACGAGCAGTACTTC. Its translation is CASSVSGLPNYEQYF.

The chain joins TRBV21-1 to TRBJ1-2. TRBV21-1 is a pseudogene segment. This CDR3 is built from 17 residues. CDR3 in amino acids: CASSKARLAEANYGYTF. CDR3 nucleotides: TGTGCCAGCAGCAAAGCGAGGCTGGCAGAAGCTAACTATGGCTACACCTTC.

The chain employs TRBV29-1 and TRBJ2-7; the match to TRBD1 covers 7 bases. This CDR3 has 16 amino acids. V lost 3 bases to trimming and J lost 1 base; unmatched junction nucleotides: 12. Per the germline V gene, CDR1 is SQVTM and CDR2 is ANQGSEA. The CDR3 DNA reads TGCAGCGTTGAGGACAGGAAGGGTCCCCTTTCCTACGAGCAGTACTTC. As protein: CSVEDRKGPLSYEQYF.

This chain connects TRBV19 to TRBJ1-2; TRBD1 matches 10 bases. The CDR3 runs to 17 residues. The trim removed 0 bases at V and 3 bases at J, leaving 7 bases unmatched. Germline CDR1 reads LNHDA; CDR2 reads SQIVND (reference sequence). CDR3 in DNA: TGTGCCAGTAGTATAGATCTCGGGACAGGGGAGCACTATGGCTACACCTTC. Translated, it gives CASSIDLGTGEHYGYTF.

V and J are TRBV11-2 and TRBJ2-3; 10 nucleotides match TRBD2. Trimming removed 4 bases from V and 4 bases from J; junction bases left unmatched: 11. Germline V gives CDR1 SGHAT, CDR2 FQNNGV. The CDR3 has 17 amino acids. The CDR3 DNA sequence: TGTGCCAGCAGCTCGCCCTTCCTAGCGGGAGAGTCAGATACGCAGTATTTT. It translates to CASSSPFLAGESDTQYF. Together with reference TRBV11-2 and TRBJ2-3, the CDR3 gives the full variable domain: EAGVAQSPRYKIIEKRQSVAFWCNPISGHATLYWYQQILGQGPKLLIQFQNNGVVDDSQLPKDRFSAERLKGVDSTLKIQPAKLEDSAVYLCASSSPFLAGESDTQYFGPGTRLTVL.

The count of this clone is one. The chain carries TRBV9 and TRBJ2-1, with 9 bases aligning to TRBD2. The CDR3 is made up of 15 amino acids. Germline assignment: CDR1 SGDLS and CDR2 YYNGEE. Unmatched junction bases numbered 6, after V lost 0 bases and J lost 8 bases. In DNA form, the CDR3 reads TGTGCCAGCAGCGTAGGGGTAGCGGGAGTTGATGAGCAGTTCTTC. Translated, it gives CASSVGVAGVDEQFF.

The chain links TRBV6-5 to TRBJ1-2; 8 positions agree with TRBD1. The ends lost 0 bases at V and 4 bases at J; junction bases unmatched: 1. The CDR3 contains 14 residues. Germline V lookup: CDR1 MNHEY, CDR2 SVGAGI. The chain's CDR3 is CASSYSTGGYGYTF. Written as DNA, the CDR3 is TGTGCCAGCAGTTACTCTACAGGGGGCTATGGCTACACCTTC.

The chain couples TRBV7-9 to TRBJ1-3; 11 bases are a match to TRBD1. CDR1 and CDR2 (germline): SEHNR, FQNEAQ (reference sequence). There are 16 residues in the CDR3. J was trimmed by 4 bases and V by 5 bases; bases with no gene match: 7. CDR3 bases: TGTGCCAGCAGCCGTGGGACAGGGGGACGAGGAAACACCATATATTTT. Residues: CASSRGTGGRGNTIYF.

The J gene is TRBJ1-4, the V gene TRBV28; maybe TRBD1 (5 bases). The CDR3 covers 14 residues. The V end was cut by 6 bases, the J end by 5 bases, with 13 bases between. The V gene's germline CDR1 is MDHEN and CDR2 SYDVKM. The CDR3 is CASREQAPNEKLFF. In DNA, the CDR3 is TGTGCCAGCAGGGAACAGGCTCCAAATGAAAAACTGTTTTTT. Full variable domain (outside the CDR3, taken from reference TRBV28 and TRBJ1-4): DVKVTQSSRYLVKRTGEKVFLECVQDMDHENMFWYRQDPGLGLRLIYFSYDVKMKEKGDIPEGYSVSREKKERFSLILESASTNQTSMYLCASREQAPNEKLFFGSGTQLSVL.

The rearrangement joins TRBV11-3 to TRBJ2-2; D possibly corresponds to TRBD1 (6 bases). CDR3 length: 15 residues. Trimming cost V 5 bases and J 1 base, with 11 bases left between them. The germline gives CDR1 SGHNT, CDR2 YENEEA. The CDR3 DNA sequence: TGTGCCAGCAGCCCGTCGGGACAGAACACCGGGGAGCTGTTTTTT. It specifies CASSPSGQNTGELFF. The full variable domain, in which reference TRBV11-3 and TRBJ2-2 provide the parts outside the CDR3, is EAGVVQSPRYKIIEKKQPVAFWCNPISGHNTLYWYLQNLGQGPELLIRYENEEAVDDSQLPKDRFSAERLKGVDSTLKIQPAELGDSAVYLCASSPSGQNTGELFFGEGSRLTVL.

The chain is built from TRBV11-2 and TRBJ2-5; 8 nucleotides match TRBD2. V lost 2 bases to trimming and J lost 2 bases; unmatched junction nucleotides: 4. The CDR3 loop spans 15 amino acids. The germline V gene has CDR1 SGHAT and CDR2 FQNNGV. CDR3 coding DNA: TGTGCCAGCAGCTTATCGACGGGAGGGCAAGAGACCCAGTACTTC. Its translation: CASSLSTGGQETQYF.

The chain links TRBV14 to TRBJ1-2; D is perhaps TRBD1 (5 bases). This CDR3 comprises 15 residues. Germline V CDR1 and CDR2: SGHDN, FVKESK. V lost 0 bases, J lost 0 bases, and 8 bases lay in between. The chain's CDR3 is CASSQDTGANYGYTF. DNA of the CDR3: TGTGCCAGCAGCCAAGACACAGGTGCTAACTATGGCTACACCTTC.

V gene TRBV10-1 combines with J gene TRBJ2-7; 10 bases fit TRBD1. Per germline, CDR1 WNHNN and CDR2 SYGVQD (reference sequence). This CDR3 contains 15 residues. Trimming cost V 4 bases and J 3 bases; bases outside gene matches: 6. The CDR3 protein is CASSGQGALGYEQYF. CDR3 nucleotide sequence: TGCGCCAGCAGTGGACAGGGGGCCTTGGGCTACGAGCAGTACTTC.